This TCR beta chain is from a study of control samples from healthy donors and cancer patients. The V and J ends lost 0 bases and 0 bases respectively, with 12 bases between them. Looked up from germline, CDR1 is SGHRS and CDR2 is YFSETQ. CDR3 length equals 17 residues. In its sample, this clone was seen a few times. Some clones are missing from TCRdb's copy, which holds only in-frame ones; the method was immunoSEQ multiplex PCR. This sample has under 150,000 clones, with more than 70% found just once. The sequenced material came from blood. The V call is TRBV5-1, the J call TRBJ2-2; TRBD2 might be the D (5 bases). This receptor was obtained from a man in his forties in good health. CDR3 sequence reads: CASSLVSGRANTGELFF. CDR3 sequence (DNA): TGCGCCAGCAGCTTGGTGTCTGGGAGAGCGAACACCGGGGAGCTGTTTTTT.